The rows below give T cell receptor beta chains drawn from one sample of a study of lymphopenia after photon versus proton radiotherapy. Assay: immunoSEQ multiplex PCR; the TCRdb copy retains only in-frame clones and omits some. The sample has around 7,500 clones; approximately 90% are singletons. The sequencing here drew on peripheral blood, taken from a patient treated with photon-based radiotherapy. These receptors all stem from a woman aged 70-85 years with pancreatic cancer. CDR3s leave out the opening cysteine and the closing phenylalanine or tryptophan.

j_call: TRBJ2-7; cdr3_length: 14; v_call: TRBV7-8; cdr3_aa: ATTLGASGSPPEQY
j_call: TRBJ2-5; cdr3_length: 15; v_call: TRBV18; cdr3_aa: ASSPRGLAGEGETQY
j_call: TRBJ2-7; cdr3_length: 13; v_call: TRBV28; cdr3_aa: ASYGTRPSSYEQC
j_call: TRBJ2-7; cdr3_length: 13; v_call: TRBV7-2; cdr3_aa: ASSLVHGGSYEQY
j_call: TRBJ2-1; cdr3_length: 13; v_call: TRBV6-6; cdr3_aa: ASGAGGTYYNEQF
j_call: TRBJ2-1; cdr3_length: 11; v_call: TRBV5-6; cdr3_aa: ASSLVSRDEQF
j_call: TRBJ2-1; cdr3_length: 12; v_call: TRBV7-8; cdr3_aa: ASSRGREGYEQF
j_call: TRBJ1-1; cdr3_length: 12; v_call: TRBV18; cdr3_aa: ASSQTRAETEAF
j_call: TRBJ1-5; cdr3_length: 11; v_call: TRBV6-6; cdr3_aa: ASSVQSNQPQH
j_call: TRBJ1-1; cdr3_length: 11; v_call: TRBV29-1; cdr3_aa: SVAGQGFTEAF
j_call: TRBJ1-1; cdr3_length: 13; v_call: TRBV7-3; cdr3_aa: ASSATGGVSTEAF
j_call: TRBJ1-1; cdr3_length: 11; v_call: TRBV6-5; cdr3_aa: ASSPWGVGEAF
j_call: TRBJ2-5; cdr3_length: 11; v_call: TRBV7-2; cdr3_aa: ASSRSWGETQY
j_call: TRBJ2-3; cdr3_length: 12; v_call: TRBV11-1; cdr3_aa: ASSFVVGQAGQY
j_call: TRBJ2-5; cdr3_length: 11; v_call: TRBV19; cdr3_aa: ASSPRRAETQY
j_call: TRBJ2-1; cdr3_length: 12; v_call: TRBV7-2; cdr3_aa: ASSPREATNEQF
j_call: TRBJ2-7; cdr3_length: 14; v_call: TRBV10-3; cdr3_aa: AISGGLADLSYEQY
j_call: TRBJ2-7; cdr3_length: 13; v_call: TRBV11-2; cdr3_aa: ASSLGQGGMDEQY
j_call: TRBJ1-1; cdr3_length: 12; v_call: TRBV6-5; cdr3_aa: ASSYGTGDTEAF
j_call: TRBJ1-3; cdr3_length: 16; v_call: TRBV9; cdr3_aa: ASSATGTGFSSGNTIY
j_call: NA; cdr3_length: 15; v_call: TRBV28; cdr3_aa: ASSSDRGTHVSYEQY
j_call: TRBJ2-7; cdr3_length: 13; v_call: TRBV27; cdr3_aa: ASSLLAGARYEQY
j_call: TRBJ2-7; cdr3_length: 14; v_call: TRBV4-3; cdr3_aa: ASSQGSNGYGYEQY
j_call: TRBJ1-6; cdr3_length: 15; v_call: TRBV6-4; cdr3_aa: ASSDSRGESYNSPLH
j_call: TRBJ2-3; cdr3_length: 14; v_call: TRBV5-1; cdr3_aa: ASSLGPHEGTDTQY